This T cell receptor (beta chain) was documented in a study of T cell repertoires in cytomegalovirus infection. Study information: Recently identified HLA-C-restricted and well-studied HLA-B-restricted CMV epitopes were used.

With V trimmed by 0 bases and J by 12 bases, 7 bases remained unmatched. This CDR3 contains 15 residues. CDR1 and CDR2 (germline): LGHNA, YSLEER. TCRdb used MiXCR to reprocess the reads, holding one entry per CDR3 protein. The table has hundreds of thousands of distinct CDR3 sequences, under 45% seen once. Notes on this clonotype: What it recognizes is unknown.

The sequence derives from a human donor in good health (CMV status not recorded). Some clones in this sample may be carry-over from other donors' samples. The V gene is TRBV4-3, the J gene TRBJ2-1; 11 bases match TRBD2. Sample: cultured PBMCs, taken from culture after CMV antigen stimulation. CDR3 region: CASSQDLTSGRRQFF. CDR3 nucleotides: TGCGCCAGCAGCCAAGACTTAACTAGCGGGAGAAGGCAGTTCTTC.